These 22 T cell receptor beta chains share one sample of origin, sequenced in a study of radiation and T cells in renal cell carcinoma. Described time point: baseline pretreatment blood. Treatment meaning: 15 Gy SBRT to primary tumor, nephrectomy 4 weeks later. Profiling relied on immunoSEQ multiplex PCR, and the TCRdb table lists in-frame clones only, not all of them. The data contain some 100,000 clones, 70% to 85% of them singletons. The input for sequencing was blood, taken from a patient whose treatment included radiotherapy and nephrectomy. The receptors derive from a man aged 55-75 years with renal cell carcinoma.

J is TRBJ1-1 and V is TRBV19; a possible D gene is TRBD1 (6 bases). Trimming removed 6 bases at V and 2 bases at J, with 10 bases between. CDR3 length equals 13 residues. Germline assignment: CDR1 LNHDA and CDR2 SQIVND (reference sequence). This CDR3 reads CASRGDTNTEAFF. CDR3 coding DNA: TGTGCCAGTAGGGGGGACACTAACACTGAAGCTTTCTTT.

This chain uses TRBV9 with TRBJ2-7; D unclear. Germline V gene sequence: CDR1 SGDLS, CDR2 YYNGEE. This CDR3 spans 15 amino acids. Trimming left V 0 bases short and J 0 bases short, with 10 bases between. The CDR3: CASSVDPDGSYEQYF. For the CDR3, the DNA is TGTGCCAGCAGCGTAGACCCGGACGGCTCCTACGAGCAGTACTTC.

V is TRBV6-1 and J is TRBJ1-2; no firm D call. V gave up 7 bases and J gave up 4 bases, with 10 bases separating them. CDR3 length: 12 amino acids. Looked up from germline, CDR1 is MNHNS and CDR2 is SASEGT. Written as DNA, the CDR3 is TGTGCCAGCACCAGAGACTTCTATGGCTACACCTTC. Residues: CASTRDFYGYTF.

The rearrangement joins TRBV4-3 to TRBJ1-4; D might be TRBD1 (6 bases). V lost 0 bases to trimming and J lost 5 bases, with 22 bases between them. Germline lookup yields CDR1 LGHNA and CDR2 YSLEER. CDR3 size: 19 residues. The CDR3 spells CASSQEIGGRGSNNEKLFF. The DNA of the CDR3 is TGCGCCAGCAGCCAAGAAATAGGGGGAAGGGGCAGCAACAATGAAAAACTGTTTTTT.

This sequence joins TRBV5-1 and TRBJ2-7; D remains unclear. The CDR3 has 12 residues. Germline CDR1 SGHRS, CDR2 YFSETQ. Trimming removed 3 bases from V and 1 base from J, with 5 bases in between. CDR3 residues: CASSSPSYEQYF. In DNA, the CDR3 is TGCGCCAGCAGCTCGCCTTCCTACGAGCAGTACTTC. The full variable domain, with the rest looked up from reference TRBV5-1 and TRBJ2-7, is KAGVTQTPRYLIKTRGQQVTLSCSPISGHRSVSWYQQTPGQGLQFLFEYFSETQRNKGNFPGRFSGRQFSNSRSEMNVSTLELGDSALYLCASSSPSYEQYFGPGTRLTVT.

The chain uses TRBV5-1 and TRBJ2-1; 13 bases match TRBD2. Germline V gene lookup returns CDR1 SGHRS and CDR2 YFSETQ. There are 15 residues in the CDR3. V lost 0 bases and J lost 7; bases outside the gene matches: 1. Here the CDR3 DNA reads TGCGCCAGCAGCTTGGGACTAGCGGGAGGAAATGAGCAGTTCTTC. Encoded protein: CASSLGLAGGNEQFF.

The DNA for the CDR3 is TGTGCCAGCATCATCCGTCTGACAGGGGGCCTTAGCAATCAGCCCCAGCATTTT. Its translation is CASIIRLTGGLSNQPQHF. The chain carries TRBV11-3 and TRBJ1-5, with TRBD1 matching 10 bases. The CDR3 consists of 18 residues. J was trimmed by 0 bases and V by 7 bases; bases with no gene match: 12. In germline, CDR1 is SGHNT, CDR2 YENEEA.

This chain joins TRBV6-6 and TRBJ1-5, with D possibly matching TRBD1 (5 bases). The CDR3 extends over 16 amino acids. The germline V gene encodes CDR1 MNHNY and CDR2 SVGAGI (reference sequence). Trimming stripped 2 bases from V and 2 bases from J, with 13 bases between. The CDR3 DNA reads as TGTGCCAGCAGTTACGGTTCAGGGACGGGCAATCAGCCCCAGCATTTT. This translates into CASSYGSGTGNQPQHF.

The chain links TRBV7-9 to TRBJ2-7; TRBD2 agrees at 9 bases. CDR3 size: 14 residues. Germline lookup yields CDR1 SEHNR and CDR2 FQNEAQ (reference sequence). Trimming took 5 bases from V and 3 from J; bases not matched to a gene: 5. CDR3 sequence (DNA): TGTGCCAGCAGCCCGCGGGGGGGATACTACGAGCAGTACTTC. It encodes CASSPRGGYYEQYF. The whole variable domain, filled in from reference TRBV7-9 and TRBJ2-7, reads DTGVSQNPRHKITKRGQNVTFRCDPISEHNRLYWYRQTLGQGPEFLTYFQNEAQLEKSRLLSDRFSAERPKGSFSTLEIQRTEQGDSAMYLCASSPRGGYYEQYFGPGTRLTVT.

This chain connects TRBV18 to TRBJ2-5, with a possible D match to TRBD2 (6 bases). Trimming left V 5 bases short and J 9 bases short, with 13 bases between. The CDR3 contains 12 residues. Germline CDR1 is KGHSH and CDR2 is LQKENI. Here the CDR3 reads CASSKLGEAQYF. In DNA, the CDR3 is TGTGCCAGCTCAAAACTCGGGGAGGCCCAGTACTTC.

This clone was seen a single time. The chain recombines TRBV19 with TRBJ2-3; D is perhaps TRBD2 (6 bases). V was shortened by 0 bases and J by 2 bases, with 12 bases between the two germline ends. The CDR3 sequence is 16 residues long. CDR1 is LNHDA, CDR2 SQIVND, per germline (reference sequence). DNA of the CDR3: TGTGCCAGTAGTATAGAGGCGGGGCGACCCACAGATACGCAGTATTTT. This translates into CASSIEAGRPTDTQYF.

This clone was counted a single time. The chain links TRBV9 to TRBJ2-7, with D perhaps matching TRBD1 or TRBD2 (5 bases each). This CDR3 spans 16 amino acids. CDR1 SGDLS and CDR2 YYNGEE come from the germline V gene. The V end lost 1 base, the J end lost 0 bases, and 14 bases lay between the germline ends. The CDR3 sequence is CASSVRDGVGSYEQYF. CDR3 nucleotides: TGTGCCAGCAGCGTAAGGGACGGGGTGGGCTCCTACGAGCAGTACTTC.

The gene calls are TRBV14 and TRBJ2-6; tentative D call: TRBD1 (5 bases). The CDR3 has 17 amino acids. Per the germline V gene, CDR1 is SGHDN and CDR2 is FVKESK. Trimming removed 1 base from V and 0 bases from J, with 10 bases in between. The CDR3 nucleotides are TGTGCCAGCAGCCAAGTCCACAGGATCTCTGGGGCCAACGTCCTGACTTTC. This gives the protein CASSQVHRISGANVLTF.

The genes are TRBV7-6 and TRBJ1-3, with D tentatively TRBD1 (6 bases). Germline V gene lookup returns CDR1 SGHVS and CDR2 FNYEAQ. There are 16 residues in the CDR3. V dropped 1 base and J dropped 2 bases, with 12 bases sitting between them. This CDR3 reads CASSLGSGAAGNTIYF. CDR3 coding DNA: TGTGCCAGCAGCTTAGGATCAGGGGCAGCTGGAAACACCATATATTTT.

The V call is TRBV6-6, the J call TRBJ2-2; TRBD1 might be the D (6 bases). The germline CDR1 and CDR2 sequences are MNHNY and SVGAGI (reference sequence). The CDR3 is 14 residues long. V was trimmed by 6 bases and J by 4 bases, leaving 12 bases between them. The CDR3 loop reads CASRQGQFTGELFF. In DNA form, the CDR3 reads TGTGCCAGCAGGCAAGGACAGTTCACCGGGGAGCTGTTTTTT.

This chain connects TRBV5-1 to TRBJ1-2, with D unresolved. With 0 bases removed from V and 7 bases from J, the gap between germline ends came to 7 bases. The CDR3 contains 12 residues. CDR1 is SGHRS and CDR2 is YFSETQ in the germline V gene. CDR3 sequence reads: CASSLGGGGYTF. In DNA form, the CDR3 reads TGCGCCAGCAGCTTGGGCGGAGGTGGCTACACCTTC.

This rearrangement joins TRBV18 to TRBJ2-1, with 7 bases matching TRBD2. This CDR3 has 16 residues. The V and J ends lost 0 bases and 6 bases, in that order; junction bases with no gene match: 8. In germline, CDR1 is KGHSH, CDR2 LQKENI. In nucleotides, the CDR3 is TGTGCCAGCTCACCACCGCGGCGGGAGTGGTTCAATGAGCAGTTCTTC. As protein: CASSPPRREWFNEQFF.

The chain recombines TRBV11-3 with TRBJ2-1; tentative D call: TRBD1 (5 bases). The CDR3 consists of 16 residues. Germline V gives CDR1 SGHNT, CDR2 YENEEA. The V end lost 3 bases, the J end lost 5 bases, and 17 bases lay between the germline ends. Here the CDR3 DNA reads TGTGCCAGCAGCTTCGGTCACTTCACAGGAAACAATGAGCAGTTCTTC. Translating it yields CASSFGHFTGNNEQFF.

V and J are TRBV6-5 and TRBJ2-3, with D unresolved. V was trimmed by 8 bases and J by 5 bases, leaving 11 bases between them. CDR1 and CDR2 from the germline V gene are MNHEY and SVGAGI. This CDR3 comprises 12 residues. The CDR3: CASPRRRDTQYF. The CDR3 nucleotides are TGTGCCAGCCCTCGAAGGCGAGATACGCAGTATTTT.

The V gene is TRBV4-2, the J gene TRBJ2-7, with D unclear. The CDR3 spans 17 residues. Trimming removed 0 bases from V and 3 bases from J, with 18 bases in between. The V gene's germline CDR1 is LGHNA and CDR2 YNFKEQ. The DNA for the CDR3 is TGTGCCAGCAGCCAAGAAGGGTTCCCAGCCGTTGGCTACGAGCAGTACTTC. Protein sequence: CASSQEGFPAVGYEQYF.

The rearrangement joins TRBV13 to TRBJ2-1; D call uncertain. Germline CDR1 reads PRHDT; CDR2 reads FYEKMQ (reference sequence). This CDR3 is built from 16 residues. With 5 bases removed from V and 2 bases from J, the gap between germline ends came to 16 bases. The CDR3 loop reads CASSPPSGVAYNEQFF. The CDR3 DNA sequence: TGTGCCAGCAGCCCCCCTTCTGGGGTCGCCTACAATGAGCAGTTCTTC.

This clone has just a few counts. The J gene is TRBJ1-1, the V gene TRBV10-3, with 7 positions matching TRBD1. The length of the CDR3 is 15 residues. Per the germline V gene, CDR1 is ENHRY and CDR2 is SYGVKD. V was clipped by 4 bases and J by 1 base; unmatched bases: 6. The DNA for the CDR3 is TGTGCCATCAGTGCCTCGGGACAGACGAACACTGAAGCTTTCTTT. It translates to CAISASGQTNTEAFF.